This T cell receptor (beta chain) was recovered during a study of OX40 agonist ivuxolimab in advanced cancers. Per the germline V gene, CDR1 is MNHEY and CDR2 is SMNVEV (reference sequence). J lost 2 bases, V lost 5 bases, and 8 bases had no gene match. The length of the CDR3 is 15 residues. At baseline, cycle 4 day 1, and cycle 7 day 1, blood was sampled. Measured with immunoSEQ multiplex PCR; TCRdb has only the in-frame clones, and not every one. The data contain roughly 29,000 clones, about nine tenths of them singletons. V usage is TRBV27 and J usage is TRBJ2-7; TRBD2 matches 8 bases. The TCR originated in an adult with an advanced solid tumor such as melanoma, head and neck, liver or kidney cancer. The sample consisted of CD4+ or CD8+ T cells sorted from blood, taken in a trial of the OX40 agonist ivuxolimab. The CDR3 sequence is CASSVVGRATYEQYF. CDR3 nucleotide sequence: TGTGCCAGCAGTGTCGTCGGGAGGGCGACCTACGAGCAGTACTTC.